Shown below are 5 T cell receptor beta chains from a single sample sequenced in a study of cytomegalovirus exposure and HLA in healthy donors. The study ran its PCR with 60 Vbeta and 13 Jbeta primers. Only in-frame clones appear in the TCRdb table, and some are missing; sequencing was by immunoSEQ multiplex PCR. The sample records under 250,000 clones, 60% to 80% being singletons. Specimen: PBMCs. The receptors stem from a male donor in good health and CMV-seronegative.

The rearrangement links TRBV27 to TRBJ2-1; D is possibly TRBD2 (6 bases). The CDR3 loop spans 14 amino acids. The V end lost 6 bases, the J end lost 7 bases, and 16 bases lay between the germline ends. Germline CDR1 is MNHEY and CDR2 is SMNVEV (reference sequence). The CDR3 loop reads CASRSGGTLNEQFF. CDR3 DNA sequence: TGTGCCAGCAGGAGCGGCGGGACCTTGAATGAGCAGTTCTTC.

This clone was detected many times. The J gene is TRBJ1-5, the V gene TRBV11-2, with D tentatively TRBD1 (5 bases). The CDR3 consists of 16 residues. Trimming removed 1 base at V and 5 bases at J, with 15 bases between. Germline CDR1 and CDR2: SGHAT and FQNNGV. CDR3 amino acids: CASSLGGAGSDQPQHF. Here the CDR3 DNA reads TGTGCCAGCAGCTTAGGAGGTGCAGGGTCGGATCAGCCCCAGCATTTT.

Notes on this clone: Its ends do not fully match the called genes, so a read error is possible. The genes are TRBV7-9 and TRBJ2-1; maybe TRBD1 (5 bases). Per the germline V gene, CDR1 is SEHNR and CDR2 is FQNEAQ (reference sequence). The CDR3 spans 16 residues. The CDR3 sequence: CSSSLGAGITYNEQFF. Here the CDR3 DNA reads TGTTCCAGCAGCTTAGGGGCAGGGATCACCTACAATGAGCAGTTCTTC.

J is TRBJ2-1 and V is TRBV27, with 7 bases aligning to TRBD1. The CDR3 is 14 residues long. From germline, CDR1 is MNHEY and CDR2 SMNVEV (reference sequence). V gave up 7 bases and J gave up 6 bases; unmatched junction bases: 9. DNA for the CDR3: TGTGCCAGCACGACAGGGCTGTTGGGCAATGAGCAGTTCTTC. Translating it yields CASTTGLLGNEQFF.

The chain employs TRBV6-1 and TRBJ2-3; D is ambiguous. Trimming removed 4 bases at V and 6 bases at J, with 8 bases between. The V gene's germline CDR1 is MNHNS and CDR2 SASEGT. The CDR3 loop spans 12 amino acids. Written as DNA, the CDR3 is TGTGCCAGCAGTGGAGTCTCTGATACGCAGTATTTT. Its translation is CASSGVSDTQYF.